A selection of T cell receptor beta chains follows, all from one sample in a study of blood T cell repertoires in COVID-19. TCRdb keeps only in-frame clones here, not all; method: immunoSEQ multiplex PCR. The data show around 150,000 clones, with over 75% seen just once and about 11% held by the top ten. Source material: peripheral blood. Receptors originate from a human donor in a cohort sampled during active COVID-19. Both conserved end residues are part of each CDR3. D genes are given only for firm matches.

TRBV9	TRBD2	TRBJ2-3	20	TGTGCCAGCAGCTCCTCGATTGGGATTGGGACTAGCGGGAACACAGATACGCAGTATTTT	CASSSSIGIGTSGNTDTQYF
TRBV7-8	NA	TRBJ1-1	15	TGTGCCAGCACCCAAATAGGAGAGTTGAACACTGAAGCTTTCTTT	CASTQIGELNTEAFF
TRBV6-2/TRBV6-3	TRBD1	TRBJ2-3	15	TGTGCCAGCAGCCACGGACAGGGGGTGGCAGATACGCAGTATTTT	CASSHGQGVADTQYF
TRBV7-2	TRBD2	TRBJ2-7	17	TGTGCCAGCAGCTCTGGACTAGCGGGAGCGAAGATCTACGAGCAGTACTTC	CASSSGLAGAKIYEQYF
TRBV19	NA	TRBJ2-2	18	TGTGCCAGTAGCCCAAGCGAGTTGAACCACCCGAACACCGGGGAGCTGTTTTTT	CASSPSELNHPNTGELFF
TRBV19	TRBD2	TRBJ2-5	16	TGTGCCAGTAGTATAGGACTAGCGGGGTACCAAGAGACCCAGTACTTC	CASSIGLAGYQETQYF
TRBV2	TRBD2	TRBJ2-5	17	TGTGCCAGTTCACCCATTCTACCCAGCGGGGGGGCTGGGGCCCAGTACTTC	CASSPILPSGGAGAQYF
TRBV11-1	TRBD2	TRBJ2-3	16	TGTGCCAGCAGCAGTGGACTAGCGGCTAGCACAGATACGCAGTATTTT	CASSSGLAASTDTQYF
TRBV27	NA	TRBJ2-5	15	TGTGCCAGCAGTTTCGGAACTACCACCCAAGAGACCCAGTACTTC	CASSFGTTTQETQYF
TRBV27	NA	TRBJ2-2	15	TGTGCCAGCAGCCCCGGGACATTCAACACCGGGGAGCTGTTTTTT	CASSPGTFNTGELFF
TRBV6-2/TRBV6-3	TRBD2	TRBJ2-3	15	TGTGCCAGCAGTTACCTTGGACTAGCGGGAGATACGCAGTATTTT	CASSYLGLAGDTQYF
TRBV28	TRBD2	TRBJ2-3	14	TGTGCCAGCAGCAGGACTAGCGGGGGGGCCTTCGAGTATTTT	CASSRTSGGAFEYF
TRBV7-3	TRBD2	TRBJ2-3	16	TGTGCCAGCAGCTCAGGACTAGCGGGAGTGGCGGATACGCAGTATTTT	CASSSGLAGVADTQYF
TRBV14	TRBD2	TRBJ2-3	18	TGTGCCAGCAGCCACGGGACTAGCGGGAGTTGGGGCACAGATACGCAGTATTTT	CASSHGTSGSWGTDTQYF
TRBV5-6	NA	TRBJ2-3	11	TGTGCCAGCAGCTCGACAGATACGCAGTATTTT	CASSSTDTQYF
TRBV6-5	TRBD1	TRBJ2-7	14	TGTGCCAGCAGTACCCCGACAGGGGTCTACGAGCAGTACTTC	CASSTPTGVYEQYF